This T cell receptor (beta chain) was captured in a study of blood T cells in healthy people across ages. PCR was performed a second time for 7 to 11 cycles using a sample-barcoded 5' primer and a J-beta primer mix. TCRdb independently ran MiXCR on the 5' RACE reads; one entry per CDR3 protein. The sample lists under 2 million distinct CDR3 sequences, roughly 32% occurring once. Note on this clonotype: The target antigen is unknown.

Study outcomes and limitations: PBMC samples, being unsorted, prevented any conclusive comparison of naive and antigen-experienced cells. Strongly correlated with naive T cell percentage was TCR beta diversity.

Donors each provided about 9.5 milliliters of peripheral blood. Per sample, a minimum of 6.5 million PBMCs were isolated. The V gene lost 2 bases and the J gene lost 2 bases, with 12 bases spanning the gap. CDR1 is SGHDT, CDR2 YYEEEE, per germline. This CDR3 contains 15 residues. The chain links TRBV5-6 to TRBJ2-3; D possibly matches TRBD1 or TRBD2 (5 bases each). This TCR derives from a woman in her 30s in good health. Material: blood. The CDR3 bases are TGTGCCAGCAGCTTTACGCTGGGGGACACAGATACGCAGTATTTT. It specifies CASSFTLGDTDTQYF.